This T cell receptor (beta chain) was sequenced during a study of blood T cells in healthy people across ages. The authors ran a second PCR of about 7 to 12 cycles using a sample-barcoded 5' primer and a J-beta primer mix. Individual samples furnished no less than 3 million CDR3-containing paired-end reads apiece. Via MiXCR, TCRdb re-called the 5' RACE reads, giving one row per CDR3 protein. The sample includes approximately 790,000 distinct CDR3 sequences, around two thirds of them seen just once. In its sample, this clonotype was seen a few times. As yet, its antigen is unknown. The draw of peripheral blood yielded approximately 11 milliliters from each donor. Samples each yielded at least 5.5 micrograms of total RNA. Overall study findings and caveats: Older individuals had lower TCR beta diversity per million T cells (the decline was roughly linear).

The CDR3 sequence is 16 residues long. The germline gives CDR1 LGHNA, CDR2 YSLEER. The V and J ends lost 1 base and 6 bases respectively, with 15 bases between them. The clonotype comes from a young man in good health. V and J are TRBV4-3 and TRBJ1-4; D might be TRBD1 (5 bases). The specimen was blood. The CDR3: CASSQAGGPVDEKLFF. The CDR3 nucleotides are TGCGCCAGCAGCCAAGCGGGGGGACCGGTTGATGAAAAACTGTTTTTT.